These 18 T cell receptor beta chains originate from one sample sequenced in a study of T cell repertoires in cytomegalovirus infection. TCRdb called the reads again in MiXCR, with one record for every CDR3 protein. The sample holds approximately 750,000 distinct CDR3 sequences; roughly 35% are singletons and the top ten take roughly 2.9%. The sequencing sample was made of PBMCs. These receptors came from a human donor in good health (CMV status not recorded). Some clones in this sample may be carry-over from other donors' samples.

This clonotype was found many times. The chain is built from TRBV7-8 and TRBJ2-2, with D uncertain. Trimming removed 4 bases at V and 7 bases at J, with 10 bases between. The CDR3 sequence is 13 residues long. Germline assignment: CDR1 SGHVS and CDR2 FQNEAQ. The CDR3 here is CASSSREIGELFF. The CDR3 DNA sequence: TGTGCCAGCAGCTCCAGAGAAATCGGGGAGCTGTTTTTT.

The rearrangement links TRBV24-1 to TRBJ2-1; D may be TRBD1 or TRBD2 (6 bases each). Germline V gene data show CDR1 as KGHDR and CDR2 as SFDVKD. V was clipped by 7 bases and J by 9 bases, with 15 bases between them. CDR3 size: 13 residues. Here the CDR3 DNA reads TGTGCCACCAGCTCCCCGGGGGCCGGTGAGCAGTTCTTC. This translates into CATSSPGAGEQFF.

A few counts support this clonotype. The rearrangement joins TRBV28 to TRBJ1-5, with 8 bases fitting TRBD1. Unmatched junction bases numbered 4, after V lost 3 bases and J lost 3 bases. This CDR3 is 15 amino acids long. Germline V gene lookup returns CDR1 MDHEN and CDR2 SYDVKM. The CDR3 DNA follows: TGTGCCAGCAGTTTCCAGGGGGCCCACAATCAGCCCCAGCATTTT. Translating it yields CASSFQGAHNQPQHF.

The chain carries TRBV5-6 and TRBJ2-2; TRBD2 might be the D (7 bases). This CDR3 spans 12 amino acids. Germline CDR1 reads SGHDT; CDR2 reads YYEEEE. Between the trimmed V and J ends, which lost 7 bases and 4 bases, there was a span of 8 bases. In DNA, the CDR3 is TGTGCCAGCCGGGGGGCCACCGGGGAGCTGTTTTTT. It encodes CASRGATGELFF.

The chain couples TRBV10-3 to TRBJ1-1; D is ambiguous. Trimming left V 4 bases short and J 3 bases short, with 12 bases between. This CDR3 comprises 14 residues. Germline CDR1 reads ENHRY; CDR2 reads SYGVKD. The CDR3 spells CAISADPRDTEAFF. CDR3 bases: TGTGCCATCAGTGCGGACCCAAGGGACACTGAAGCTTTCTTT.

This chain uses TRBV15 with TRBJ1-3, with 8 bases aligning to TRBD1. Germline V CDR1 and CDR2: LNHNV, YYDKDF (reference sequence). The CDR3 spans 17 residues. The trim removed 2 bases at V and 0 bases at J, leaving 6 bases unmatched. The DNA of the CDR3 is TGTGCCACCAGCAGAACAGACAGGGGCCGCTCTGGAAACACCATATATTTT. Residues: CATSRTDRGRSGNTIYF.

This chain connects TRBV4-1 to TRBJ1-2; D gene unclear. Germline lookup yields CDR1 MGHRA and CDR2 YSYEKL. The CDR3 has 15 residues. V lost 1 base to trimming and J lost 2 bases, with 11 bases between them. The CDR3 sequence is CASSQGPGSNYGYTF. In nucleotides, the CDR3 is TGCGCCAGCAGCCAAGGTCCAGGCAGCAACTATGGCTACACCTTC.

V and J are TRBV6-5 and TRBJ2-3; D call uncertain. Germline loops: CDR1 MNHEY, CDR2 SVGAGI. CDR3 size: 15 residues. V was pared by 0 bases and J by 0 bases, with 7 bases between. The CDR3 loop reads CASSYSDPSTDTQYF. The CDR3 DNA reads TGTGCCAGCAGTTACTCCGACCCTAGCACAGATACGCAGTATTTT.

A few counts support this clonotype. The genes are TRBV20-1 and TRBJ2-7; TRBD2 aligns across 15 bases. Trimming at V came to 6 bases and at J to 4 bases, leaving 13 bases not matched to a gene. Germline CDR1 reads DFQATT; CDR2 reads SNEGSKA (reference sequence). The CDR3 is 17 residues long. CDR3 residues: CSADGLAGGPRPYEQYF. CDR3 coding DNA: TGCAGTGCGGACGGACTAGCGGGAGGGCCCCGTCCTTACGAGCAGTACTTC.

The CDR3 region is CASSFPETDQMNTEAFF. The CDR3 DNA sequence: TGTGCCAGCAGTTTTCCCGAGACAGACCAAATGAACACTGAAGCTTTCTTT. This sequence joins TRBV12-3 or TRBV12-4 and TRBJ1-1, with D possibly matching TRBD1 (5 bases). The CDR3 loop spans 17 amino acids. The V end was cut by 3 bases, the J end by 0 bases, with 17 bases between.

This chain connects TRBV5-1 to TRBJ2-3, with 11 bases aligning to TRBD2. Trimming at V came to 4 bases and at J to 5 bases, leaving 9 bases not matched to a gene. The CDR3 consists of 16 residues. CDR1 and CDR2 from the germline V gene are SGHRS and YFSETQ. As DNA, the CDR3 is TGCGCCAGCAGCCTTAGCTTAACTAGCGGGAGAGATACGCAGTATTTT. Protein sequence: CASSLSLTSGRDTQYF.

This clonotype was counted at least ten times. The chain couples TRBV19 to TRBJ2-1; D is unclear. Germline lookup yields CDR1 LNHDA and CDR2 SQIVND (reference sequence). The CDR3 contains 15 residues. V lost 5 bases to trimming and J lost 10 bases, with 21 bases between them. This chain's CDR3 is CASSDTPNRVGEQFF. CDR3 in DNA: TGTGCCAGTAGTGACACCCCGAACAGAGTCGGGGAGCAGTTCTTC.

J is TRBJ2-7 and V is TRBV6-1; D gene unclear. CDR3 length equals 11 residues. The V gene's germline CDR1 is MNHNS and CDR2 SASEGT. Trimming stripped 2 bases from V and 5 bases from J, with 4 bases between. The CDR3 DNA follows: TGTGCCAGCAGTGAATGGGACGAGCAGTACTTC. It encodes CASSEWDEQYF.

This clonotype was observed a few times. The rearrangement uses TRBV9 and TRBJ1-6; D ambiguous. V was trimmed by 5 bases and J by 6 bases, leaving 15 bases between them. The germline gives CDR1 SGDLS, CDR2 YYNGEE. The CDR3 is 15 amino acids. CDR3 in amino acids: CASSVLDGLNSPLHF. The CDR3 DNA follows: TGTGCCAGCAGTGTCCTGGACGGCCTTAATTCACCCCTCCACTTT.

A few counts support this clonotype. The chain employs TRBV2 and TRBJ1-2; 9 positions agree with TRBD1. Germline lookup yields CDR1 SNHLY and CDR2 FYNNEI. The CDR3 extends over 18 amino acids. V was clipped by 6 bases and J by 5 bases; unmatched bases: 19. The DNA for the CDR3 is TGTGCCAGCAGCCTAAATCGGACAGGGGAGGGAGGCGGATATGGCTACACCTTC. Encoded protein: CASSLNRTGEGGGYGYTF.

This clonotype has only a few counts. The gene calls are TRBV6-1 and TRBJ1-3; D might be TRBD1 (5 bases). This CDR3 has 16 residues. V shed 5 bases and J shed 0 bases, with 14 bases lying between them. Germline V gene lookup returns CDR1 MNHNS and CDR2 SASEGT. The DNA of the CDR3 is TGTGCCAGCAGTTTTACGGACGGGGCCTCTGGAAACACCATATATTTT. Amino acids: CASSFTDGASGNTIYF.

The genes are TRBV4-1 and TRBJ2-5, with a tentative D call TRBD2 (6 bases). The V and J ends lost 1 base and 5 bases respectively, with 17 bases between them. Germline lookup yields CDR1 MGHRA and CDR2 YSYEKL. This CDR3 has 16 amino acids. The DNA for the CDR3 is TGCGCCAGCAGCCAAGCCCCTCGCGGGGACGGGGAGACCCAGTACTTC. This sequence encodes CASSQAPRGDGETQYF.

This clonotype was recorded a few times. The chain has TRBV7-2 and TRBJ2-3, with 7 bases that match TRBD2. Germline values: CDR1 SGHTA, CDR2 FQGNSA. With V trimmed by 2 bases and J by 5 bases, 7 bases remained unmatched. The CDR3 length is 15 residues. CDR3 loop: CASSLSGGSLDTQYF. The CDR3 DNA reads as TGTGCCAGCAGCTTATCGGGCGGGAGTCTAGATACGCAGTATTTT.